The 20 T cell receptor beta chains listed next were all sequenced from one sample in a study of blood T cell repertoires in COVID-19. Generated by immunoSEQ multiplex PCR, the TCRdb table keeps only in-frame clones and is missing some. Here the sample spans 200,000 to 250,000 clones, roughly 89% being singletons. The sample taken for sequencing was PBMCs or T cells enriched from blood (not recorded which). The receptors here all came from a woman aged 35 to 49 with acute COVID-19.

The DNA for the CDR3 is TGTGCCAGCAGTGCCCCGCATCACAGTGGCTACACCTTC. This codes for CASSAPHHSGYTF. The chain uses TRBV25-1 and TRBJ1-2; no reliable D call. The V and J ends lost 4 bases and 7 bases respectively, with 13 bases between them. In germline, CDR1 is MGHDK, CDR2 SYGVNS. The CDR3 extends over 13 amino acids.

The chain has TRBV5-1 and TRBJ1-1, with a tentative D call TRBD1 (6 bases). Germline assignment: CDR1 SGHRS and CDR2 YFSETQ. Trimming removed 1 base at V and 6 bases at J, with 19 bases between. The CDR3 covers 16 residues. The CDR3 reads CASSLREGRPGAEAFF. In DNA form, the CDR3 reads TGCGCCAGCAGCTTGAGGGAGGGAAGACCAGGGGCTGAAGCTTTCTTT.

The J gene is TRBJ2-2, the V gene TRBV12-3 or TRBV12-4, with TRBD1 as a possible D gene (6 bases). This CDR3 has 13 amino acids. Trimming stripped 6 bases from V and 7 bases from J, with 12 bases between. CDR3 sequence (DNA): TGTGCCAGCAGCCTAACAGGGAACGGGGAGCTGTTTTTT. It encodes CASSLTGNGELFF.

The J gene is TRBJ1-2, the V gene TRBV19; 12 nucleotides match TRBD1. The CDR3 contains 14 residues. V shed 4 bases, J shed 6 bases, and the junction held 3 bases outside the gene matches. CDR1 LNHDA and CDR2 SQIVND come from the germline V gene (reference sequence). CDR3 protein: CASSSGTGGHGYTF. The CDR3, as DNA: TGTGCCAGTAGTAGCGGGACAGGGGGCCATGGCTACACCTTC.

This clone was counted a single time. The genes are TRBV7-3 and TRBJ1-1; TRBD1 might be the D (5 bases). Germline V gene sequence: CDR1 SGHTA, CDR2 FQGTGA. This CDR3 is 20 amino acids long. Trimming pared 2 bases from V and 0 bases from J, leaving 25 bases between. The CDR3 nucleotides are TGTGCCAGCAGCTTATTACCACCCGGTCCGGGACTGCTAATGAACACTGAAGCTTTCTTT. This codes for CASSLLPPGPGLLMNTEAFF.

In nucleotides, the CDR3 is TGTGCCAGCAGCCAATCTTTCACAGATACGCAGTATTTT. Amino acid sequence: CASSQSFTDTQYF. The chain carries TRBV3-1 (or the pseudogene TRBV3-2) and TRBJ2-3; D is uncertain. The CDR3 is 13 residues long. Germline CDR1 reads LGHDT; CDR2 reads YNNKEL (reference sequence). Between the trimmed V and J ends, which lost 2 bases and 2 bases, there was a span of 5 bases.

As for this clone: The junction does not match germline at one end; this may be a read error. This rearrangement joins TRBV6-5 to TRBJ1-2; 9 bases agree with TRBD1. Germline assignment: CDR1 MNHEY and CDR2 SVGAGI. The CDR3 is 15 residues long. This chain's CDR3 is CASTYSGTGNYGYTF. The CDR3 region has the DNA TGTGCCAGCACTTACTCTGGGACAGGGAACTATGGCTACACCTTC.

The chain employs TRBV2 and TRBJ1-1; a possible D gene is TRBD1 (6 bases). With 3 bases removed from V and 4 bases from J, the gap between germline ends came to 9 bases. The germline V gene has CDR1 SNHLY and CDR2 FYNNEI. This CDR3 contains 13 residues. CDR3 protein: CASSDRGGTEAFF. CDR3 in DNA: TGTGCCAGCAGTGACAGAGGGGGCACTGAAGCTTTCTTT. The full variable domain, completed using reference TRBV2 and TRBJ1-1, is EPEVTQTPSHQVTQMGQEVILRCVPISNHLYFYWYRQILGQKVEFLVSFYNNEISEKSEIFDDQFSVERPDGSNFTLKIRSTKLEDSAMYFCASSDRGGTEAFFGQGTRLTVV.

V usage is TRBV5-1 and J usage is TRBJ2-7; the match to TRBD1 covers 10 bases. V lost 0 bases and J lost 6; bases outside the gene matches: 3. Germline loops: CDR1 SGHRS, CDR2 YFSETQ. This CDR3 is 14 amino acids long. The CDR3 nucleotides are TGCGCCAGCAGCTTGGCGGGACAGGGGTCCGAGCAGTACTTC. The encoded protein is CASSLAGQGSEQYF.

The chain couples TRBV6-2 or TRBV6-3 to TRBJ2-5, with a possible D match to TRBD2 (6 bases). CDR3 size: 14 residues. Per germline, CDR1 MNHEY and CDR2 SVGEGT. V lost 6 bases, J lost 1 base, and 12 bases lay in between. Here the CDR3 DNA reads TGTGCCAGCAGCCGGTGGGAGGCCCAAGAGACCCAGTACTTC. Its protein product is CASSRWEAQETQYF.

This chain connects TRBV27 to TRBJ1-2; D not certain. Germline V gene sequence: CDR1 MNHEY, CDR2 SMNVEV (reference sequence). Trimming took 2 bases from V and 3 from J, leaving 16 bases between them. This CDR3 is built from 16 residues. The CDR3 is CASSLKGFNGDYGYTF. CDR3 DNA: TGTGCCAGCAGTTTAAAAGGGTTCAACGGGGACTATGGCTACACCTTC.

V and J are TRBV1 and TRBJ2-3; TRBD1 was called by the table and not checked on the DNA. TRBV1 is a known pseudogene. The CDR3 length is 17 residues. The DNA of the CDR3 is TGCACCAGCAGCCCTCCATCCGACAGGGGAAGCACAGATACGCAGTATTTT. It translates to CTSSPPSDRGSTDTQYF.

A note on this clone: Different DNA sequences within this sample yield the same CDR3. V gene TRBV12-3 or TRBV12-4 combines with J gene TRBJ2-2; D remains unclear. The V gene lost 3 bases and the J gene lost 1 base, with 3 bases spanning the gap. The CDR3 has 13 residues. In DNA, the CDR3 is TGTGCCAGCAGTTTCAGGAACACCGGGGAGCTGTTTTTT. The encoded protein is CASSFRNTGELFF.

The chain employs TRBV2 and TRBJ1-4; D might be TRBD1 (5 bases). The germline V gene encodes CDR1 SNHLY and CDR2 FYNNEI. V lost 10 bases and J lost 0, with 12 bases in between. The CDR3 sequence is 14 residues long. This CDR3 reads CATRTTSTNEKLFF. CDR3 nucleotides: TGTGCCACCAGGACAACGTCAACTAATGAAAAACTGTTTTTT.

V and J are TRBV4-3 and TRBJ2-6; the D gene is possibly TRBD1 (6 bases). The germline V gene encodes CDR1 LGHNA and CDR2 YSLEER. Trimming removed 4 bases from V and 0 bases from J, with 13 bases in between. CDR3 length equals 17 residues. This chain's CDR3 is CASSREARGSGANVLTF. The DNA for the CDR3 is TGCGCCAGCAGCCGTGAGGCCAGGGGCTCTGGGGCCAACGTCCTGACTTTC.

This rearrangement joins TRBV7-9 to TRBJ1-2; 7 nucleotides align to TRBD1. CDR1 is SEHNR, CDR2 FQNEAQ, per germline (reference sequence). The length of the CDR3 is 15 residues. The V and J ends lost 5 bases and 9 bases, in that order; junction bases with no gene match: 15. The CDR3 DNA is TGTGCCAGCAGCCAAAAGGGGACAGCAACCCTTCGCTACACCTTC. Translated, it gives CASSQKGTATLRYTF.

The CDR3 is CASSFRRGGYTF. CDR3 nucleotide sequence: TGTGCCAGCAGCTTTCGCAGGGGCGGCTACACCTTC. The chain has TRBV11-2 and TRBJ1-2, with TRBD1 as a possible D gene (6 bases). Trimming left V 3 bases short and J 8 bases short, with 10 bases between. This CDR3 spans 12 amino acids. Germline V CDR1 and CDR2: SGHAT, FQNNGV.

The chain couples TRBV6-6 to TRBJ2-7, with D uncertain. Germline CDR1 is MNHNY and CDR2 is SVGAGI (reference sequence). Trimming took off 6 bases at V and 3 bases at J, with 18 bases between the two ends. CDR3 size: 15 residues. DNA of the CDR3: TGTGCCAGCAGCTACCCGGCTGAGGCTGTCTACGAGCAGTACTTC. Protein product: CASSYPAEAVYEQYF.

The chain combines TRBV9 with TRBJ1-1, with 9 bases aligning to TRBD1. This CDR3 has 14 amino acids. Germline V gene sequence: CDR1 SGDLS, CDR2 YYNGEE. Trimming removed 3 bases from V and 7 bases from J; junction bases left unmatched: 7. CDR3 amino acids: CASSARDRENEAFF. CDR3 nucleotide sequence: TGTGCCAGCAGCGCCAGGGACAGGGAAAATGAAGCTTTCTTT. Drawing the rest from reference TRBV9 and TRBJ1-1, the complete variable domain is DSGVTQTPKHLITATGQRVTLRCSPRSGDLSVYWYQQSLDQGLQFLIQYYNGEERAKGNILERFSAQQFPDLHSELNLSSLELGDSALYFCASSARDRENEAFFGQGTRLTVV.

This clone was recorded a few times. The CDR3 spells CASSRGVRGDRKVRKLFF. The CDR3 bases are TGTGCCAGCAGCCGAGGCGTCCGCGGGGACAGAAAAGTAAGAAAACTGTTTTTT. This chain joins TRBV7-8 and TRBJ1-4; 7 bases are a match to TRBD1. V trimming: 5 bases; J trimming: 10 bases; junction bases outside the gene matches: 22. This CDR3 region has 18 residues. The germline CDR1 and CDR2 sequences are SGHVS and FQNEAQ.